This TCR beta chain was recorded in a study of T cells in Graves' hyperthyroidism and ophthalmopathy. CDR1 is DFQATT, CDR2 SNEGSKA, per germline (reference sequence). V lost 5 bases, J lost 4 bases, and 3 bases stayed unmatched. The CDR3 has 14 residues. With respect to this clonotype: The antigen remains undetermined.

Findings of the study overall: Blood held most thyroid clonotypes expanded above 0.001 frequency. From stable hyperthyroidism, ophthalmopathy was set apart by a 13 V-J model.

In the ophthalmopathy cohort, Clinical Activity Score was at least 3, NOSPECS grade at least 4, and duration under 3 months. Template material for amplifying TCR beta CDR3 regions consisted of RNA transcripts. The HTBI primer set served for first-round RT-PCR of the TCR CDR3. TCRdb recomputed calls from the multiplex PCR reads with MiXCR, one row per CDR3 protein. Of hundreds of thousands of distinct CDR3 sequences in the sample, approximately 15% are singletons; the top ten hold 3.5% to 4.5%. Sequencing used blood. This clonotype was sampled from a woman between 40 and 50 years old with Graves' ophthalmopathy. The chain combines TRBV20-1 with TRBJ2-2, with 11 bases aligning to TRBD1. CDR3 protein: CSARTGGITGELFF. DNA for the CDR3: TGCAGTGCTCGGACAGGGGGCATCACCGGGGAGCTGTTTTTT.